This T cell receptor beta chain was found in a study of neurological immune-mediated disorders (dated by TCRdb to about 2019). With respect to the entire study: Among the 35 or so multiple sclerosis patients, relapsing-remitting MS was present in roughly 30 and secondary progressive MS was present in 3. Peripheral blood TCR-beta repertoires from HTLV-I-associated myelopathy (HAM/TSP) patients, multiple sclerosis patients and healthy controls were compared by UMI-based sequencing. The 95 to 110 TCR-beta libraries covered PBMC samples along with longitudinal samples, technical triplicates, and paired sorted CD4+ and CD8+ T-cell subsets. The cohort comprised 68 subjects: about 14 HAM/TSP patients, roughly 34 multiple sclerosis patients and about 20 healthy controls. Overall study outcomes, separate from this receptor: No association of the MS cluster with clinical or MRI features was observed, and the need for larger cohorts was stated by the authors. TCR clonal expansion was highest in HAM/TSP patients and lowest in MS patients, with MS patients falling below even healthy controls. Expanded clones from different subjects shared no identical CDR3 amino acid sequences, which suggests that TCR-beta repertoires were private in all groups. Repertoires from 18 of 34 MS patients were grouped by phylogenetic analysis into a cluster of related CDR3 sequences, suggesting a possible repertoire-level signature.

cDNA was synthesized by template-switch 5'RACE using a primer with a 10-nucleotide random unique molecular identifier that tagged each TCR transcript. Every sequencing run covered 15-18 subjects and yielded more than 160 million TCR-beta sequences. The RNeasy kit was used to extract total RNA. Using the KAPA Real-time Library Amplification kit, TCR-beta VDJ regions were amplified with primers for the TCR constant region and the 5'RACE anchor. Sample indexes and Illumina adaptors were added in a first PCR, and a second PCR then increased library yield. After Ampure bead purification, the roughly 650 bp TCR product was size-selected on a 2% E-gel SizeSelection system. Before pooling, library quality was assessed on a Bioanalyzer, concentration was determined with Qubit, and library quantification was performed with the Kapa Library Quantification kit. An Illumina HiSeq 2500 sequenced the libraries paired-end 2 x 150 bp. To increase sequence diversity, roughly 23-30% phiX was spiked into each library pool. The authors' analysis ran thus. Quality-filtered reads were processed with the UMI-based MiGEC pipeline, and over 75% of raw TCR sequences were removed by the MiGEC pipeline during error correction. IMGT germline references were used for alignment of VDJ genes, and clonotypes were defined by a unique CDR3 amino acid sequence together with V-J genes. Clonal expansion, Shannon diversity, and CDR3 relatedness (CalcPairwiseDistances, ClusterSamples) were evaluated with VDJtools, and phylogenetic trees were built with CLCbio workbench. Clones with at least 8 unique UMIs were defined as expanded, with this threshold being based on coefficient-of-variation modelling across technical triplicates. The public sequencing data were trimmed at Q25 with fastp and processed into clonotypes with MiXCR by TCRdb, which kept only in-frame beta chains. Records with the same CDR3 protein are collapsed into one entry carrying the most frequent genes and DNA. TCRdb, rather than the study authors, made the V and J calls. This sample gives roughly 74,000 distinct CDR3 sequences in total; around 5.2% of them show up just once. The top ten constitute 7.4% of the sample.

Libraries from unsorted PBMCs were made from 2 million PBMCs kept in RNAlater at -80 degrees C until RNA extraction. The multiple sclerosis patients were enrolled in a US clinical protocol that used magnetic resonance imaging to evaluate disease progression. Peripheral blood underwent Ficoll-Hypaque density gradient centrifugation to isolate PBMCs, which were then cryopreserved in liquid nitrogen. The CDR3 sequence holds 10 residues, the cysteine and phenylalanine included. Only the CDR3 region is kept as DNA, spanning 30 bases read in frame from base 1. CDR1 DFQATT and CDR2 SNEGSKA were looked up in the germline V gene (reference sequence). V is shortened by 2 bases, J by 5 bases, and the region joining them spans 3 bases. This clonotype was found many times. It has no known antigen specificity. Base qualities are not recorded, but no much larger clone differs from it by a single base.

Sequencing used PBMCs. The chain couples TRBV20-1 to TRBJ1-1; no D gene is confidently identified. This TCR came from a man between 18 and 35 years old with multiple sclerosis. The nucleotide sequence is given as TGCAGTGCTAGAAAAACTGAAGCTTTCTTT. Protein translation: CSARKTEAFF.